Listed here is a single T cell receptor (beta chain). Antigen: not known. Major depressive disorder by DSM-IV, Hamilton depression score of at least 18. This sample was included in a study of untreated major depressive disorder. General observations from the study: CD4+ T cells from depressed patients used TRBV05-01 (Vbeta 5.1) more often than controls.

Germline-derived CDR1 and CDR2 are SGHVS and FQNEAQ. The CDR3 consists of 15 residues. Trimming removed 5 bases from V and 8 bases from J, with 18 bases in between. Sequencing used immunoSEQ multiplex PCR; TCRdb keeps in-frame clones, though not all of them. Of roughly 13,000 clones in the sample, around 90% were seen once. The sample was CD4+ T cells from PBMCs. This sequence originates from a woman aged 25 to 39 with major depressive disorder. V is TRBV7-8 and J is TRBJ1-4; the D is unclear. CDR3 sequence: CASSHPERGGEKLFF. The CDR3 bases are TGTGCCAGCAGCCACCCCGAGAGAGGAGGCGAAAAACTGTTTTTT.